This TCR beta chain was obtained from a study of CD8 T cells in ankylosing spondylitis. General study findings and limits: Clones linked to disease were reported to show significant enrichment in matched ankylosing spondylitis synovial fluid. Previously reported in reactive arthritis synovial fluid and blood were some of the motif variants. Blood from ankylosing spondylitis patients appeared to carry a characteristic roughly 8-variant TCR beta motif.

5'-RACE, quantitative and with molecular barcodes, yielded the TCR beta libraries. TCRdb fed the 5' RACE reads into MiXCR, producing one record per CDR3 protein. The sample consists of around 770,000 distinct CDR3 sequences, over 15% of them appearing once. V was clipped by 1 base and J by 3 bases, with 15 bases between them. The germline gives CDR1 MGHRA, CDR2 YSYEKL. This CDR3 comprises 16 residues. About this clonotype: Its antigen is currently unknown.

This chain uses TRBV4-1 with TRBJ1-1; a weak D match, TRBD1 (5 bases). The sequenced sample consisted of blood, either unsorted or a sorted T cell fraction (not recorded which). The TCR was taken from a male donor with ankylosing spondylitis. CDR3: CASSQVTGQGDTEAFF. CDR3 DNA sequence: TGCGCCAGCAGCCAAGTCACTGGGCAGGGTGACACTGAAGCTTTCTTT.